Each of the 30 T cell receptor beta chains below was sequenced from the same sample in a study of blood T cell repertoires in COVID-19. TCRdb keeps only in-frame clones here, not all; method: immunoSEQ multiplex PCR. The sample lists roughly 200,000 clones, 76% occurring once. The sample taken for sequencing was peripheral blood. The receptors originated from a woman aged 45-65 years with active or convalescent COVID-19.

The chain couples TRBV3-1 (or the pseudogene TRBV3-2) to TRBJ2-6, with D possibly matching TRBD1 (5 bases). Trimming took off 2 bases at V and 4 bases at J, with 12 bases between the two ends. CDR3 size: 16 residues. Per the germline V gene, CDR1 is LGHDT and CDR2 is YNNKEL (reference sequence). The CDR3 region has the DNA TGTGCCAGCAGCCAACTTAGGGGCCCCGGGGCCAACGTCCTGACTTTC. It specifies CASSQLRGPGANVLTF.

The rearrangement joins TRBV28 to TRBJ2-7; TRBD2 matches 8 bases. Germline CDR1 is MDHEN and CDR2 is SYDVKM. The CDR3 length is 15 residues. J was trimmed by 6 bases and V by 7 bases; bases with no gene match: 14. CDR3 nucleotide sequence: TGTGCCAGCACCTCGGGAGGGCTAGAGGGGGGCGAGCAGTACTTC. It yields the protein CASTSGGLEGGEQYF.

V usage is TRBV15 and J usage is TRBJ2-1; 7 bases match TRBD2. With 0 bases clipped from V and 4 bases from J, the junction kept 3 bases outside the gene matches. Germline CDR1 LNHNV, CDR2 YYDKDF (reference sequence). CDR3 size: 15 residues. CDR3 in DNA: TGTGCCACCAGCAGAGATCGAGCGGGATACAATGAGCAGTTCTTC. Protein product: CATSRDRAGYNEQFF.

This chain connects TRBV3-1 (or the pseudogene TRBV3-2) to TRBJ2-7; weak D call: TRBD1 (6 bases). CDR1 LGHDT and CDR2 YNNKEL come from the germline V gene (reference sequence). The ends were cut back, 5 bases at V and 3 bases at J, with 11 bases in the middle. The CDR3 is 13 residues long. CDR3 amino acids: CASSAYRDYEQYF. CDR3 nucleotides: TGTGCCAGCAGCGCCTACAGGGACTACGAGCAGTACTTC.

The genes are TRBV5-1 and TRBJ1-6; D is unclear. Germline CDR1 reads SGHRS; CDR2 reads YFSETQ. The V and J ends lost 0 bases and 0 bases respectively, with 7 bases between them. The CDR3 sequence is 16 residues long. This chain's CDR3 is CASSLAGSSYNSPLHF. The CDR3 DNA reads TGCGCCAGCAGCTTGGCTGGGAGCTCCTATAATTCACCCCTCCACTTT. Full variable domain (outside the CDR3, taken from reference TRBV5-1 and TRBJ1-6): KAGVTQTPRYLIKTRGQQVTLSCSPISGHRSVSWYQQTPGQGLQFLFEYFSETQRNKGNFPGRFSGRQFSNSRSEMNVSTLELGDSALYLCASSLAGSSYNSPLHFGNGTRLTVT.

The gene calls are TRBV6-6 and TRBJ2-2; TRBD2 matches 13 bases. With 2 bases clipped from V and 6 bases from J, the junction kept 3 bases outside the gene matches. This CDR3 spans 16 amino acids. Per germline, CDR1 MNHNY and CDR2 SVGAGI (reference sequence). The CDR3: CASSYPTSGGSGELFF. CDR3 DNA sequence: TGTGCCAGCAGTTACCCGACTAGCGGGGGGTCCGGGGAGCTGTTTTTT.

This clone showed up just once. V gene TRBV7-2 combines with J gene TRBJ2-3, with TRBD2 identical over 12 bases. The CDR3 extends over 16 amino acids. V shed 4 bases and J 4 bases; nucleotides not matched to a gene: 6. Germline V gene data show CDR1 as SGHTA and CDR2 as FQGNSA. As DNA, the CDR3 is TGTGCCAGCAGCTCTCTAGCGGGAGGGCCTCCAGATACGCAGTATTTT. The encoded protein is CASSSLAGGPPDTQYF.

Points on this clone: This CDR3 is also generated by other DNA sequences in the sample. The rearrangement uses TRBV18 and TRBJ2-7; tentative D call: TRBD1 (6 bases). This CDR3 spans 13 amino acids. Trimming cost V 1 base and J 2 bases, with 6 bases left between them. The germline V gene encodes CDR1 KGHSH and CDR2 LQKENI. Written as DNA, the CDR3 is TGTGCCAGCTCACCACGACAGGCCTACGAGCAGTACTTC. Its protein is CASSPRQAYEQYF.

The genes are TRBV11-2 and TRBJ2-7; the D gene is possibly TRBD1 (5 bases). Germline CDR1 and CDR2: SGHAT and FQNNGV. Trimming left V 3 bases short and J 2 bases short, with 11 bases between. The CDR3 spans 14 residues. The CDR3 nucleotides are TGTGCCAGCAGCTTGGCAGGACAAACCTACGAGCAGTACTTC. Residues: CASSLAGQTYEQYF.

This clone was seen more than once but under ten times. The rearrangement uses TRBV7-9 and TRBJ2-2; D unresolved. CDR3 length equals 12 residues. The germline V gene has CDR1 SEHNR and CDR2 FQNEAQ (reference sequence). Trimming pared 4 bases from V and 6 bases from J, leaving 6 bases between. As DNA, the CDR3 is TGTGCCAGCAGCTCGGCGGCCGGGGAGCTGTTTTTT. Translated: CASSSAAGELFF.

CDR3 in amino acids: CASSQEPSGVAGGPTDTQYF. DNA of the CDR3: TGTGCCAGCAGCCAAGAACCCTCGGGAGTGGCGGGAGGGCCAACAGATACGCAGTATTTT. The chain employs TRBV4-2 and TRBJ2-3, with TRBD2 matching 9 bases. The trim removed 0 bases at V and 3 bases at J, leaving 16 bases unmatched. Per the germline V gene, CDR1 is LGHNA and CDR2 is YNFKEQ. This CDR3 has 20 amino acids.

This clone was seen many times. V is TRBV7-8 and J is TRBJ2-7; a weak D match, TRBD2 (6 bases). V was cut by 5 bases and J by 4 bases, with 15 bases left in between. This CDR3 region has 14 residues. CDR1 is SGHVS, CDR2 FQNEAQ, per germline. The CDR3 nucleotides are TGTGCCAGCAGCCAAAGGCAGGGAGGTTACGAGCAGTACTTC. Encoded protein: CASSQRQGGYEQYF.

The genes are TRBV30 and TRBJ1-5; D gene uncertain. The CDR3 runs to 14 residues. The germline gives CDR1 GTSNPN, CDR2 SVGIG (reference sequence). The V end lost 2 bases, the J end lost 2 bases, and 10 bases lay between the germline ends. As DNA, the CDR3 is TGTGCCTGGAGTCGAATTCGGGGCAATCAGCCCCAGCATTTT. Protein sequence: CAWSRIRGNQPQHF.

This clone was detected only once. This chain connects TRBV5-6 to TRBJ1-1, with 7 positions matching TRBD1. V shed 1 base, J shed 7 bases, and the junction held 7 bases outside the gene matches. CDR1 is SGHDT and CDR2 is YYEEEE in the germline V gene. The length of the CDR3 is 14 residues. The CDR3 DNA is TGTGCCAGCAGCTTGTCAAGACAGGGCCATGAAGCTTTCTTT. Protein product: CASSLSRQGHEAFF.

The chain combines TRBV28 with TRBJ1-3, with a possible D match to TRBD1 (5 bases). V lost 5 bases to trimming and J lost 4 bases, with 12 bases between them. The CDR3 runs 14 residues. CDR1 is MDHEN, CDR2 SYDVKM, per germline. Here the CDR3 reads CASSRRGLGNTIYF. The CDR3 nucleotides are TGTGCCAGCAGTCGTCGGGGGTTGGGAAACACCATATATTTT. The full variable domain, with the rest looked up from reference TRBV28 and TRBJ1-3, is DVKVTQSSRYLVKRTGEKVFLECVQDMDHENMFWYRQDPGLGLRLIYFSYDVKMKEKGDIPEGYSVSREKKERFSLILESASTNQTSMYLCASSRRGLGNTIYFGEGSWLTVV.

The rearrangement links TRBV14 to TRBJ2-7, with TRBD2 as a possible D gene (5 bases). The CDR3 runs 15 residues. V was shortened by 0 bases and J by 6 bases, with 15 bases between the two germline ends. Looked up from germline, CDR1 is SGHDN and CDR2 is FVKESK. Here the CDR3 DNA reads TGTGCCAGCAGCCAAGAAATCCAACGGACTGGCGAGCAGTACTTC. Protein product: CASSQEIQRTGEQYF.

This clone was seen only a few times. The rearrangement links TRBV7-3 to TRBJ2-1; 8 bases are a match to TRBD1. The V gene end was trimmed by 1 base and the J gene end by 8 bases; junction bases not matched to a gene: 10. The CDR3 is 16 amino acids. CDR1 and CDR2 (germline): SGHTA, FQGTGA. The CDR3 protein is CASSLRGQGGADEQFF. The DNA for the CDR3 is TGTGCCAGCAGCTTAAGAGGACAGGGCGGAGCCGATGAGCAGTTCTTC.

The rearrangement joins TRBV6-1 to TRBJ1-5; D is undetermined. This CDR3 is built from 13 residues. The V end was cut by 6 bases, the J end by 5 bases, with 11 bases between. Germline V gene lookup returns CDR1 MNHNS and CDR2 SASEGT. CDR3 DNA: TGTGCCAGCAGGTTAGGAGGCTATCAGCCCCAGCATTTT. Protein: CASRLGGYQPQHF.

The V call is TRBV7-9, the J call TRBJ1-1; D uncertain. This CDR3 has 13 residues. CDR1 SEHNR and CDR2 FQNEAQ come from the germline V gene (reference sequence). V lost 6 bases, J lost 1 base, and 9 bases lay in between. The CDR3 DNA reads TGTGCCAGCAGAAGATGGGCGAACACTGAAGCTTTCTTT. Its protein is CASRRWANTEAFF.

Many counts were recorded for this clone. The CDR3, as DNA: TGCGCCAGCAGCTTGGGTGCAGGGGGACTCAATCAGCCCCAGCATTTT. It encodes CASSLGAGGLNQPQHF. The rearrangement links TRBV5-1 to TRBJ1-5, with 7 bases aligning to TRBD1. CDR3 length: 16 residues. Per the germline V gene, CDR1 is SGHRS and CDR2 is YFSETQ. With V trimmed by 0 bases and J by 3 bases, 6 bases remained unmatched.

The chain carries TRBV20-1 and TRBJ2-5; 7 positions agree with TRBD2. CDR3 length: 12 residues. CDR1 and CDR2 (germline): DFQATT, SNEGSKA (reference sequence). The V segment lost 3 bases and the J segment 4 bases; nucleotides outside the gene matches: 2. The CDR3 nucleotides read TGCAGTGCTAGTTGGGAGGGAGAGACCCAGTACTTC. It specifies CSASWEGETQYF.

As DNA, the CDR3 is TGTGCCAGCAGCCCGGGAGGGGTAGCGGGAGTGGTTGAGCAGTTCTTC. Its protein product is CASSPGGVAGVVEQFF. The V gene is TRBV11-3, the J gene TRBJ2-1; 9 bases are a match to TRBD2. Trimming at V came to 5 bases and at J to 9 bases, leaving 14 bases not matched to a gene. Germline CDR1 and CDR2: SGHNT and YENEEA. This CDR3 contains 16 residues.

The count of this clone is one. J is TRBJ1-1 and V is TRBV5-4; D unclear. The CDR3 sequence is 16 residues long. Trimming pared 3 bases from V and 1 base from J, leaving 16 bases between. Germline CDR1 is SGHNT and CDR2 is YYREEE (reference sequence). The CDR3 sequence: CASSSPPLGGNTEAFF. DNA of the CDR3: TGTGCCAGCAGCTCCCCCCCCCTTGGCGGGAACACTGAAGCTTTCTTT.

V is TRBV12-1 and J is TRBJ1-5; TRBD1, the D gene given by the table, was not confirmed from the DNA. TRBV12-1 is a listed pseudogene. The CDR3 totals 17 residues. The CDR3: CASSFGTGKYSNQPQHF. Here the CDR3 DNA reads TGTGCCAGCAGCTTTGGGACAGGCAAATATAGCAATCAGCCCCAGCATTTT.

This chain links TRBV5-4 with TRBJ2-1; 7 bases agree with TRBD2. V dropped 4 bases and J dropped 5; count of bases not matched to a gene: 9. This CDR3 region has 15 residues. Germline CDR1 and CDR2: SGHNT and YYREEE (reference sequence). The CDR3 loop is CASSLKSRGDNEQFF. The CDR3 nucleotides read TGTGCCAGCAGCCTTAAATCACGGGGGGACAATGAGCAGTTCTTC.

This chain links TRBV7-9 with TRBJ1-3; no reliable D call. The CDR3 runs 16 residues. V lost 5 bases, J lost 0 bases, and 14 bases lay in between. CDR1 SEHNR and CDR2 FQNEAQ come from the germline V gene (reference sequence). For the CDR3, the DNA is TGTGCCAGCAGCCCCGCTGAGGCGGTCTCTGGAAACACCATATATTTT. Its protein is CASSPAEAVSGNTIYF.

The J gene is TRBJ2-5, the V gene TRBV28; 11 nucleotides agree with TRBD2. The CDR3 is 18 residues long. Germline V gene data show CDR1 as MDHEN and CDR2 as SYDVKM. Trimming took 4 bases from V and 5 from J; bases not matched to a gene: 15. The CDR3 loop reads CASSWHPGSGRGRETQYF. The CDR3 coding sequence is TGTGCCAGCAGTTGGCACCCGGGTAGCGGGAGGGGTCGGGAGACCCAGTACTTC.

The chain combines TRBV5-4 with TRBJ1-2, with a possible D match to TRBD1 (5 bases). V was trimmed by 9 bases and J by 2 bases, leaving 20 bases between them. The CDR3 extends over 15 amino acids. In germline, CDR1 is SGHNT, CDR2 YYREEE (reference sequence). The CDR3 DNA reads as TGTGCCACGACGGGCTTAACAGGACCCAACTATGGCTACACCTTC. Translated, it gives CATTGLTGPNYGYTF.

This clone has just a few counts. Here the CDR3 DNA reads TGTGCCAGCAGCGTCTCAGACTATGGCTACACCTTC. Protein sequence: CASSVSDYGYTF. J is TRBJ1-2 and V is TRBV9; no firm D call. V was clipped by 2 bases and J by 3 bases, with 5 bases between them. The germline gives CDR1 SGDLS, CDR2 YYNGEE. CDR3 length equals 12 residues.

The chain carries TRBV18 and TRBJ1-2; D uncertain. The CDR3 sequence is 15 residues long. Germline lookup yields CDR1 KGHSH and CDR2 LQKENI. Trimming pared 2 bases from V and 4 bases from J, leaving 14 bases between. Here the CDR3 DNA reads TGTGCCAGCTCACCAATCGGGGATCAGAGCTATGGCTACACCTTC. Its protein product is CASSPIGDQSYGYTF.